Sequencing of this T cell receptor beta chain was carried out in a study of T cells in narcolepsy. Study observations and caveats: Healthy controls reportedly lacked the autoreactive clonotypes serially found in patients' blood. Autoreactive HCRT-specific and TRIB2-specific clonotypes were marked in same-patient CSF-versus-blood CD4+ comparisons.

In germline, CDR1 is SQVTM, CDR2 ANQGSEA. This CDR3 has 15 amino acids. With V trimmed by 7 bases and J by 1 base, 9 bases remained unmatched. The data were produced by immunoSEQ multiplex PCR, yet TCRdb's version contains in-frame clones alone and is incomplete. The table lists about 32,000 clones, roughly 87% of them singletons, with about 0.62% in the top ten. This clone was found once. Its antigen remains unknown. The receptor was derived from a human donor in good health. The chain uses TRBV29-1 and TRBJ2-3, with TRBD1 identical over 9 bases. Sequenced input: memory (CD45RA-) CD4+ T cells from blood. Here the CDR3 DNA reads TGCAGCGCCATACCGGGACAGGGCCGCACAGATACGCAGTATTTT. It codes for CSAIPGQGRTDTQYF.